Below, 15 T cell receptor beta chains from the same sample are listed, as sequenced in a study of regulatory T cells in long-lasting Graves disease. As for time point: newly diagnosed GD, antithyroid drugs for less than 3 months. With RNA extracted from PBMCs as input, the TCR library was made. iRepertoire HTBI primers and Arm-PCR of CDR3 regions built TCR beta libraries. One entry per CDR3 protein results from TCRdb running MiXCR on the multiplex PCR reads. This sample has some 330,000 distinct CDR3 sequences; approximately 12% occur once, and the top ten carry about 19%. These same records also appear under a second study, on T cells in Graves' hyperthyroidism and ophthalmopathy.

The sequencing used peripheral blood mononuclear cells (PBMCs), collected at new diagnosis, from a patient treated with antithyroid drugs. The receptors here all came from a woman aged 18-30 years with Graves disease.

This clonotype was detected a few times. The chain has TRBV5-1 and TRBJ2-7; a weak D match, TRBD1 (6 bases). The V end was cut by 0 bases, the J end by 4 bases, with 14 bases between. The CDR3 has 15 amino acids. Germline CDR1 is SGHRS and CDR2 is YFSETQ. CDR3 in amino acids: CASSLAERGFYEQYF. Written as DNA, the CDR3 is TGCGCCAGCAGCTTGGCAGAGAGGGGGTTTTACGAGCAGTACTTC.

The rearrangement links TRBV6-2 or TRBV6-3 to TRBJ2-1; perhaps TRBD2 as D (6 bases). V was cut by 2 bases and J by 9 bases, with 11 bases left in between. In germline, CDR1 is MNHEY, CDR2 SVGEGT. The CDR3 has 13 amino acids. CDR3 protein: CASSYTSWAEQFF. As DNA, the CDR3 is TGTGCCAGCAGTTACACTAGCTGGGCTGAGCAGTTCTTC.

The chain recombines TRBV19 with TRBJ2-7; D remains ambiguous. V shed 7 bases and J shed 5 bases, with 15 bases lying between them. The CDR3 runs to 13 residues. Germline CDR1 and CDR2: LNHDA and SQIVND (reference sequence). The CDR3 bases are TGTGCCAGTACCAATATCCCAGGAGACGAGCAGTACTTC. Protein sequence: CASTNIPGDEQYF.

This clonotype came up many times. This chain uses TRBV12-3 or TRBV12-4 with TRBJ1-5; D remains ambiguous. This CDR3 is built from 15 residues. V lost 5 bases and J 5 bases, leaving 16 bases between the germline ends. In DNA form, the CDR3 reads TGTGCCAGCAGTCCCGCAAGGCTCACATATCAGCCCCAGCATTTT. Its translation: CASSPARLTYQPQHF.

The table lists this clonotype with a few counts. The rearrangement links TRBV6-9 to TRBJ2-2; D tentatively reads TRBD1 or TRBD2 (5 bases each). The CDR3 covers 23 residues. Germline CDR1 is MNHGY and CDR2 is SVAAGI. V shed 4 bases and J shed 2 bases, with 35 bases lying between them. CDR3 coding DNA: TGTGCCAGCAGTTCCCGCAGGGTCTCCTCGCTACGGAGGCCCCAGGTTAACACCGGGGAGCTGTTTTTT. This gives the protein CASSSRRVSSLRRPQVNTGELFF.

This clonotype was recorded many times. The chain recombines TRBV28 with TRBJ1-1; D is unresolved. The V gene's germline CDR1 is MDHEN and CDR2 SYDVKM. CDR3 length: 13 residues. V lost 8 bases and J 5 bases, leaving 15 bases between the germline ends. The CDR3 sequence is CASLTSGETEAFF. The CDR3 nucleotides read TGTGCCAGCCTTACATCGGGAGAGACTGAAGCTTTCTTT.

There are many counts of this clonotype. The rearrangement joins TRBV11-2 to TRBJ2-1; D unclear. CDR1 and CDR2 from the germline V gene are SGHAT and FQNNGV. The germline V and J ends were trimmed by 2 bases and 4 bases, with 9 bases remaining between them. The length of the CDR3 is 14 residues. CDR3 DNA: TGTGCCAGCAGCTTAACTGTCGGTTACAATGAGCAGTTCTTC. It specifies CASSLTVGYNEQFF.

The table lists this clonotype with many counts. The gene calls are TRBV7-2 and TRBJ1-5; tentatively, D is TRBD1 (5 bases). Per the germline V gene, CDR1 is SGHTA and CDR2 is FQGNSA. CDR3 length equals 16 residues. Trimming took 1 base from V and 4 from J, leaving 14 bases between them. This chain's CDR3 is CASSLGWGRGNQPQHF. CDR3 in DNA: TGTGCCAGCAGCTTAGGGTGGGGTAGGGGAAATCAGCCCCAGCATTTT. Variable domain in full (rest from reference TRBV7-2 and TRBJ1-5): GAGVSQSPSNKVTEKGKDVELRCDPISGHTALYWYRQSLGQGLEFLIYFQGNSAPDKSGLPSDRFSAERTGGSVSTLTIQRTQQEDSAVYLCASSLGWGRGNQPQHFGDGTRLSIL.

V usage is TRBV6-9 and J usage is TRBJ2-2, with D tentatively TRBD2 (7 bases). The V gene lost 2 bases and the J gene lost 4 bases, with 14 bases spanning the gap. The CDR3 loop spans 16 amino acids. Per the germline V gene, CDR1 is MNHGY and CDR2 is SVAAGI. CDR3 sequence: CASSYPEGEGTGELFF. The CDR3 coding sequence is TGTGCCAGCAGTTATCCCGAGGGGGAGGGCACCGGGGAGCTGTTTTTT.

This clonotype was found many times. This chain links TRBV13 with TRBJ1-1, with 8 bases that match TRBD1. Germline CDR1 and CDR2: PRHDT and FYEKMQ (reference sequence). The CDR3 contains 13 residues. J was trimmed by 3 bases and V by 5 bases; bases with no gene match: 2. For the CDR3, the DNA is TGTGCCAGCAGCCAGGACAGGGACACTGAAGCTTTCTTT. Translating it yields CASSQDRDTEAFF.

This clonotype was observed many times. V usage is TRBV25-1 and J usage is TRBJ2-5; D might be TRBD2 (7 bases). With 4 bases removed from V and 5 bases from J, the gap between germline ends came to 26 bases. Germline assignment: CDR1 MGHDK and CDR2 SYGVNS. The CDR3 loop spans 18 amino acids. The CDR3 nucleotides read TGTGCCAGCAGTGCCCACCCCTTACAGGGAGGGTTCCCTGAGACCCAGTACTTC. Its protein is CASSAHPLQGGFPETQYF.

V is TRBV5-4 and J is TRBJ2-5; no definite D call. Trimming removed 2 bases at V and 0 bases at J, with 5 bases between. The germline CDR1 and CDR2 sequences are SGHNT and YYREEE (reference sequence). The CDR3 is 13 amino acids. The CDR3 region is CASSFDNQETQYF. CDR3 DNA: TGTGCCAGCAGCTTCGACAACCAAGAGACCCAGTACTTC.

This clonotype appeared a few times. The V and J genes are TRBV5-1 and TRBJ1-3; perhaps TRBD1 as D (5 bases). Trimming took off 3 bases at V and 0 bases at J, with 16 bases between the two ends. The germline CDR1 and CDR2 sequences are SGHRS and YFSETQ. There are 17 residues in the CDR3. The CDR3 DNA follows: TGCGCCAGCAGCTCCCTATTCTCCGACAGCTCTGGAAACACCATATATTTT. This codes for CASSSLFSDSSGNTIYF.

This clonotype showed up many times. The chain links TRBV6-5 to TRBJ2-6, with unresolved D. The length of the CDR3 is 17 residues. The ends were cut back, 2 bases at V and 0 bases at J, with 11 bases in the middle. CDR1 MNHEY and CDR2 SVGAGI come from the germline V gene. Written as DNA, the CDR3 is TGTGCCAGCAGTTACCTTGGAGCGCACTCTGGGGCCAACGTCCTGACTTTC. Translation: CASSYLGAHSGANVLTF.

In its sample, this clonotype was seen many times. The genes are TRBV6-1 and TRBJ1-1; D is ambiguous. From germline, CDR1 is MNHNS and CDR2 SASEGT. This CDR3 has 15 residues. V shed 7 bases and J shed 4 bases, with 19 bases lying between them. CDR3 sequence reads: CASTEGHLRGTEAFF. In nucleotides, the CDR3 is TGTGCCAGCACCGAAGGCCATCTCAGAGGCACTGAAGCTTTCTTT.